The 8 T cell receptor beta chains in this list originate from one sample, sequenced in a study of blood T cell repertoires in COVID-19. Clones were sequenced by immunoSEQ multiplex PCR, and TCRdb holds only the in-frame ones, with some missing. Counted here are tens of thousands of clones, 86% occurring once; the ten biggest clones make up 1% to 1.5%. Input material: peripheral blood. The receptors here all came from a man aged 60 to 75 with acute or convalescent COVID-19.

The rearrangement links TRBV4-2 to TRBJ1-5; no firm D call. Germline V gene sequence: CDR1 LGHNA, CDR2 YNFKEQ. This CDR3 comprises 14 residues. Between the trimmed V and J ends, which lost 2 bases and 5 bases, there was a span of 10 bases. The chain's CDR3 is CASSQSSRDQPQHF. CDR3 DNA sequence: TGTGCCAGCAGCCAATCGTCTCGGGATCAGCCCCAGCATTTT.

The V and J genes are TRBV7-2 and TRBJ2-7, with 7 bases fitting TRBD1. The J segment lost 1 base and the V segment lost 3 bases, leaving 9 bases of the junction unmatched. This CDR3 region has 16 residues. CDR1 and CDR2 from the germline V gene are SGHTA and FQGNSA. CDR3 protein: CASSFHPTGKSYEQYF. The CDR3, as DNA: TGTGCCAGCAGCTTCCACCCGACAGGGAAATCCTACGAGCAGTACTTC.

The chain recombines TRBV5-4 with TRBJ2-1, with 8 bases lining up with TRBD2. The CDR3 spans 14 residues. Germline V gene sequence: CDR1 SGHNT, CDR2 YYREEE (reference sequence). CDR3 bases: TGTGGAACCGGGGGGGCGCTTACAAACGATGAGCAGTTCTTC. It translates to CGTGGALTNDEQFF.

The chain recombines TRBV5-1 with TRBJ1-4, with a possible D match to TRBD1 (6 bases). The CDR3 loop spans 16 amino acids. The germline gives CDR1 SGHRS, CDR2 YFSETQ. With 3 bases removed from V and 5 bases from J, the gap between germline ends came to 17 bases. CDR3 in amino acids: CASSWPGHGANEKLFF. The CDR3 DNA reads as TGCGCCAGCAGCTGGCCGGGACACGGAGCGAATGAAAAACTGTTTTTT.

The chain's CDR3 is CASSQGQTYEQYF. DNA for the CDR3: TGTGCCAGCAGCCAAGGACAGACCTACGAGCAGTACTTC. This chain connects TRBV11-2 to TRBJ2-7; TRBD1 is a possible D gene (6 bases). CDR3 length equals 13 residues. Trimming cost V 5 bases and J 2 bases, with 10 bases left between them. Germline V gene sequence: CDR1 SGHAT, CDR2 FQNNGV.

The chain recombines TRBV18 with TRBJ1-1, with D possibly matching TRBD1 (5 bases). V lost 5 bases and J lost 5, with 15 bases in between. The CDR3 length is 14 residues. Per the germline V gene, CDR1 is KGHSH and CDR2 is LQKENI. The CDR3 coding sequence is TGTGCCAGCTCAAGTTCACTGGGGCGAACTGAAGCTTTCTTT. Translated, it gives CASSSSLGRTEAFF.

The chain employs TRBV19 and TRBJ1-1; D is possibly TRBD1 (5 bases). V lost 7 bases and J lost 0, with 12 bases in between. The germline gives CDR1 LNHDA, CDR2 SQIVND (reference sequence). The CDR3 runs to 14 residues. Here the CDR3 reads CASTEKGMNTEAFF. CDR3 sequence (DNA): TGTGCCAGTACAGAGAAGGGGATGAACACTGAAGCTTTCTTT. Full variable domain (remainder filled in from reference TRBV19 and TRBJ1-1): DGGITQSPKYLFRKEGQNVTLSCEQNLNHDAMYWYRQDPGQGLRLIYYSQIVNDFQKGDIAEGYSVSREKKESFPLTVTSAQKNPTAFYLCASTEKGMNTEAFFGQGTRLTVV.

The chain recombines TRBV6-5 with TRBJ1-4, with D tentatively TRBD1 (5 bases). This CDR3 region has 15 residues. CDR1 and CDR2 from the germline V gene are MNHEY and SVGAGI. V was shortened by 6 bases and J by 3 bases, with 14 bases between the two germline ends. CDR3 sequence reads: CASSLNTGANEKLFF. CDR3 sequence (DNA): TGTGCCAGCAGCCTGAACACAGGAGCTAATGAAAAACTGTTTTTT.